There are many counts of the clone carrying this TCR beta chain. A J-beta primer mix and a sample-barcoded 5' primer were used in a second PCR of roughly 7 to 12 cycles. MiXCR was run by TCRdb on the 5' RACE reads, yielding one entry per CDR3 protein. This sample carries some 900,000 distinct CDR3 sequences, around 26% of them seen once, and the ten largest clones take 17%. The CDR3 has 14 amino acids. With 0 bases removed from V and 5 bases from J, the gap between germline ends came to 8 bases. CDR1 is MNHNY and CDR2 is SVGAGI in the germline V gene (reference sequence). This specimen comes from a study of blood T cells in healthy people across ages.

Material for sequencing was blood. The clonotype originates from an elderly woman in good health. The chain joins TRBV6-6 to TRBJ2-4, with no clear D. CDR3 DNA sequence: TGTGCCAGCAGTTACTCGGCCAAACAAAACATTCAGTACTTC. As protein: CASSYSAKQNIQYF.